The 3 T cell receptor beta chains below come from one sample, sequenced in a study of early T cells in non-severe SARS-CoV-2 infection. TCRdb reprocessed the 5' RACE reads with MiXCR, giving one entry per CDR3 protein. The table lists about 38,000 distinct CDR3 sequences, roughly 4.5% of them singletons. Sequencing used whole blood. Receptors originate from an adult who was a healthcare worker with PCR-confirmed SARS-CoV-2 infection or an uninfected control (not recorded which).

This clonotype has at least ten counts. The chain joins TRBV13 to TRBJ1-1; maybe TRBD1 (5 bases). The CDR3 contains 15 residues. V was trimmed by 8 bases and J by 3 bases, leaving 19 bases between them. CDR1 PRHDT and CDR2 FYEKMQ come from the germline V gene (reference sequence). For the CDR3, the DNA is TGTGCCAGCTCCCTGTGGGGGGGGTCGGACACTGAAGCTTTCTTT. It translates to CASSLWGGSDTEAFF.

This clonotype was observed at least ten times. The rearrangement uses TRBV29-1 and TRBJ2-7, with 12 bases fitting TRBD1. The V and J ends lost 7 bases and 5 bases, in that order; junction bases with no gene match: 6. CDR1 SQVTM and CDR2 ANQGSEA come from the germline V gene. The CDR3 is 13 amino acids. CDR3 residues: CSAGQGAVNEQYF. CDR3 nucleotides: TGCAGCGCGGGACAGGGGGCTGTAAACGAGCAGTACTTC.

This clonotype was picked up many times. The chain links TRBV9 to TRBJ2-3; D could derive from TRBD1 or TRBD2 (5 bases each). The CDR3 is 10 amino acids. CDR1 and CDR2 from the germline V gene are SGDLS and YYNGEE. Trimming removed 10 bases from V and 4 bases from J, with 7 bases in between. CDR3 in amino acids: CAGGADTQYF. The CDR3 nucleotides are TGTGCCGGGGGAGCAGATACGCAGTATTTT.